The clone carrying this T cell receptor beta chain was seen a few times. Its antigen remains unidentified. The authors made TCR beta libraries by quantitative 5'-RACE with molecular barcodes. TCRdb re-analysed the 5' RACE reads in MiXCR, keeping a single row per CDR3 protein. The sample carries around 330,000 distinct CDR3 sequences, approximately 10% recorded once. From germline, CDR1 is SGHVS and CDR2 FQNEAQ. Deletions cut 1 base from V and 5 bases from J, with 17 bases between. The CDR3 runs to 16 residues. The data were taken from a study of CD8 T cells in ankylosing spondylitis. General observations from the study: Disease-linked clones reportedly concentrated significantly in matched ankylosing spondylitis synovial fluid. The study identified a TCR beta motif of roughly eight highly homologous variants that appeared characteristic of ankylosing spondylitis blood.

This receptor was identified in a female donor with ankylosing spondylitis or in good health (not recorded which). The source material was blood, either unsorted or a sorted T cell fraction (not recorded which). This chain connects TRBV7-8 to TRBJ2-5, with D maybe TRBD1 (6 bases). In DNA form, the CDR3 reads TGTGCCAGCAGCTTAGGAGGACCGGGACATCGGGAGACCCAGTACTTC. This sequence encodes CASSLGGPGHRETQYF. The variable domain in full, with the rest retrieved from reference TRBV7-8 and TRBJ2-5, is GAGVSQSPRYKVAKRGQDVALRCDPISGHVSLFWYQQALGQGPEFLTYFQNEAQLDKSGLPSDRFFAERPEGSVSTLKIQRTQQEDSAVYLCASSLGGPGHRETQYFGPGTRLLVL.